This entry lists 28 T cell receptor beta chains sequenced from one sample in a study of T cell repertoires in cytomegalovirus infection. TCRdb reprocessed the reads via MiXCR and lists one record per CDR3 protein. The sample consists of more than 500,000 distinct CDR3 sequences, approximately 16% of them appearing once. The sample comprised CD8+ T cells from PBMCs. The source of these receptors is a human donor in good health (CMV status not recorded). Some clones in this sample may be carry-over from other donors' samples.

There are many counts of this clonotype. The rearrangement links TRBV7-6 to TRBJ1-2; 7 bases line up with TRBD1. The germline V gene has CDR1 SGHVS and CDR2 FNYEAQ. This CDR3 has 14 amino acids. V lost 2 bases to trimming and J lost 4 bases; unmatched junction nucleotides: 4. The CDR3 loop reads CASSLRDSSYGYTF. Here the CDR3 DNA reads TGTGCCAGCAGCTTAAGGGACAGTTCCTATGGCTACACCTTC.

The J gene is TRBJ1-2, the V gene TRBV28; unclear D gene. CDR1 MDHEN and CDR2 SYDVKM come from the germline V gene. Trimming took off 3 bases at V and 8 bases at J, with 13 bases between the two ends. The CDR3 loop spans 13 amino acids. The CDR3 DNA reads as TGTGCCAGCAGTTTTATGAGGGAAGACGGCTACACCTTC. Translating it yields CASSFMREDGYTF.

This clonotype has at least ten counts. The chain couples TRBV7-3 to TRBJ1-1; 7 bases agree with TRBD1. The CDR3 runs 14 residues. From germline, CDR1 is SGHTA and CDR2 FQGTGA. V dropped 6 bases and J dropped 7; count of bases not matched to a gene: 11. The CDR3 DNA follows: TGTGCCAGCAGGTTATCAGGGGGAACGGGTGAAGCTTTCTTT. Its protein is CASRLSGGTGEAFF.

This clonotype has a count of ten or more. The chain is built from TRBV12-3 or TRBV12-4 and TRBJ1-1, with a tentative D call TRBD1 (5 bases). The CDR3 runs to 11 residues. Deletions cut 2 bases from V and 12 bases from J, with 10 bases between. The CDR3, as DNA: TGTGCCAGCAGTTTACAGGGACGAACTTTCTTT. Translated: CASSLQGRTFF.

This clonotype was observed at least ten times. The chain is built from TRBV11-2 and TRBJ2-7; no clear D gene. In germline, CDR1 is SGHAT, CDR2 FQNNGV. CDR3 size: 13 residues. Deletions cut 1 base from V and 7 bases from J, with 11 bases between. The CDR3 bases are TGTGCCAGCAGCTTAGCGAGTCGGGTGGAGCAGTACTTC. Its protein is CASSLASRVEQYF.

This clonotype was recorded many times. J is TRBJ2-7 and V is TRBV11-2; the D is unclear. The CDR3 extends over 11 amino acids. Germline assignment: CDR1 SGHAT and CDR2 FQNNGV. V shed 8 bases and J shed 4 bases, with 9 bases lying between them. The CDR3 nucleotides read TGTGCCAGCCGAGGATGGTACGAGCAGTACTTC. Residues: CASRGWYEQYF.

The genes are TRBV7-3 and TRBJ2-2, with 14 bases matching TRBD2. The CDR3 has 16 amino acids. With 5 bases clipped from V and 5 bases from J, the junction kept 4 bases outside the gene matches. Germline-derived CDR1 and CDR2 are SGHTA and FQGTGA. Written as DNA, the CDR3 is TGTGCCAGCAGCGCGGGACTAGCGGGGGAAACCGGGGAGCTGTTTTTT. It translates to CASSAGLAGETGELFF.

The chain is built from TRBV29-1 and TRBJ1-2; 7 nucleotides align to TRBD1. Germline V gene sequence: CDR1 SQVTM, CDR2 ANQGSEA. The trim removed 7 bases at V and 2 bases at J, leaving 7 bases unmatched. CDR3 length: 13 amino acids. CDR3 sequence: CSAPSGQNYGYTF. CDR3 DNA sequence: TGCAGCGCTCCGTCGGGACAGAACTATGGCTACACCTTC.

This clonotype was seen only a few times. The CDR3 coding sequence is TGTGCCAGCAGCCGTCAATTCAGAGGGGGGCCCCATCTTAATTCACCCCTCCACTTT. As protein: CASSRQFRGGPHLNSPLHF. This sequence joins TRBV11-2 and TRBJ1-6; tentatively, D is TRBD1 (6 bases). Germline V gene sequence: CDR1 SGHAT, CDR2 FQNNGV. The CDR3 loop spans 19 amino acids. V lost 5 bases to trimming and J lost 6 bases, with 26 bases between them.

Many counts were recorded for this clonotype. The chain recombines TRBV6-2 or TRBV6-3 with TRBJ2-5, with 9 bases fitting TRBD1. CDR3 length: 18 amino acids. The germline CDR1 and CDR2 sequences are MNHEY and SVGEGT. The junction had 17 bases not matched to a gene; V was cut back by 8 bases and J by 1 base. This CDR3 reads CASEHRGQGISRQETQYF. CDR3 nucleotides: TGTGCCAGCGAACATAGGGGACAGGGAATCAGTCGCCAAGAGACCCAGTACTTC.

This clonotype was seen at least ten times. The chain employs TRBV5-6 and TRBJ1-5, with 7 bases matching TRBD1. CDR1 SGHDT and CDR2 YYEEEE come from the germline V gene. The trim removed 2 bases at V and 0 bases at J, leaving 11 bases unmatched. The CDR3 has 18 residues. The CDR3 loop reads CASSFSGTAIYSNQPQHF. In DNA, the CDR3 is TGTGCCAGCAGCTTTAGTGGGACAGCAATTTATAGCAATCAGCCCCAGCATTTT.

This chain links TRBV29-1 with TRBJ2-7; D is unresolved. The CDR3 runs to 12 residues. CDR1 SQVTM and CDR2 ANQGSEA come from the germline V gene. Trimming stripped 4 bases from V and 3 bases from J, with 10 bases between. The CDR3 nucleotides read TGCAGCGTTGTGGTCAGAAACTACGAGCAGTACTTC. It translates to CSVVVRNYEQYF.

This rearrangement joins TRBV4-1 to TRBJ2-7, with 9 bases aligning to TRBD1. Germline CDR1 reads MGHRA; CDR2 reads YSYEKL. J lost 5 bases, V lost 1 base, and 9 bases had no gene match. This CDR3 has 16 amino acids. The DNA of the CDR3 is TGCGCCAGCAGCCAAGTAGAACAGGGGGCGGTCAACGAGCAGTACTTC. Translation gives CASSQVEQGAVNEQYF.

This clonotype has at least ten counts. V is TRBV7-9 and J is TRBJ2-1, with D possibly matching TRBD1 (6 bases). The CDR3 extends over 14 amino acids. The germline gives CDR1 SEHNR, CDR2 FQNEAQ (reference sequence). Between the trimmed V and J ends, which lost 0 bases and 10 bases, there was a span of 13 bases. CDR3 loop: CASSLANRENEQFF. In nucleotides, the CDR3 is TGTGCCAGCAGCTTAGCGAACAGGGAGAACGAGCAGTTCTTC.

The chain is built from TRBV20-1 and TRBJ1-2, with a tentative D call TRBD1 (5 bases). Looked up from germline, CDR1 is DFQATT and CDR2 is SNEGSKA (reference sequence). This CDR3 has 14 amino acids. V dropped 1 base and J dropped 0 bases, with 9 bases sitting between them. The CDR3 DNA reads as TGCAGTGCTAGAGGCAGGGCCGCTAACTATGGCTACACCTTC. It encodes CSARGRAANYGYTF.

This clonotype was seen repeatedly, ten times or more. The chain joins TRBV7-9 to TRBJ2-3; 8 bases are a match to TRBD2. V was pared by 5 bases and J by 6 bases, with 13 bases of the junction left unmatched. CDR3 size: 16 residues. Germline values: CDR1 SEHNR, CDR2 FQNEAQ (reference sequence). CDR3 amino acids: CASSPAGAAGVDTQYF. CDR3 DNA: TGTGCCAGCAGCCCCGCCGGGGCAGCGGGAGTGGATACGCAGTATTTT.

This clonotype was seen a few times. V usage is TRBV5-1 and J usage is TRBJ1-2; tentatively, D is TRBD1 (5 bases). The V gene's germline CDR1 is SGHRS and CDR2 YFSETQ. With 7 bases removed from V and 6 bases from J, the gap between germline ends came to 10 bases. The CDR3 has 11 amino acids. The CDR3 loop reads CASAGGDGYTF. The CDR3 nucleotides are TGCGCCAGCGCAGGAGGGGATGGCTACACCTTC.

The table lists this clonotype with many counts. The chain recombines TRBV7-7 with TRBJ2-5, with D perhaps assigned TRBD1 or TRBD2 (6 bases each). V was shortened by 5 bases and J by 1 base, with 14 bases between the two germline ends. CDR3 length equals 15 residues. Germline V lookup: CDR1 SSHAT, CDR2 FNYEAQ (reference sequence). The chain's CDR3 is CASSPGGGPQETQYF. The DNA for the CDR3 is TGTGCCAGCAGCCCCGGAGGGGGGCCCCAAGAGACCCAGTACTTC.

The chain has TRBV28 and TRBJ2-6; D assignment may be TRBD1 or TRBD2 (5 bases each). Trimming pared 2 bases from V and 8 bases from J, leaving 16 bases between. Per the germline V gene, CDR1 is MDHEN and CDR2 is SYDVKM. CDR3 size: 16 residues. CDR3 residues: CASSLERGRWTNVLTF. As DNA, the CDR3 is TGTGCCAGCAGTTTAGAGAGGGGACGCTGGACCAACGTCCTGACTTTC.

The chain couples TRBV19 to TRBJ2-7; no definite D call. The germline CDR1 and CDR2 sequences are LNHDA and SQIVND (reference sequence). The CDR3 covers 14 residues. V was shortened by 6 bases and J by 3 bases, with 15 bases between the two germline ends. The CDR3 coding sequence is TGTGCCAGTAGCCCAGACATACAGCACTACGAGCAGTACTTC. Protein product: CASSPDIQHYEQYF.

This clonotype is a singleton in its sample. The chain combines TRBV27 with TRBJ2-7, with D possibly TRBD2 on 6 matching bases. V was cut by 2 bases and J by 6 bases, with 14 bases left in between. Germline CDR1 is MNHEY and CDR2 is SMNVEV (reference sequence). The CDR3 has 14 residues. CDR3 sequence: CASSLAGWLSEQYF. In nucleotides, the CDR3 is TGTGCCAGCAGTTTAGCGGGGTGGTTGTCCGAGCAGTACTTC.

In its sample, this clonotype was seen a few times. The chain joins TRBV10-3 to TRBJ2-7, with no clear D. Germline V lookup: CDR1 ENHRY, CDR2 SYGVKD. The CDR3 has 12 residues. Trimming took off 8 bases at V and 1 base at J, with 9 bases between the two ends. The CDR3 region has the DNA TGTGCCATCGGATCGCCATCCTACGAGCAGTACTTC. Amino acids: CAIGSPSYEQYF.

This clonotype has a count of ten or more. The V and J genes are TRBV7-9 and TRBJ1-1; 10 bases agree with TRBD1. The CDR3 loop spans 18 amino acids. Per the germline V gene, CDR1 is SEHNR and CDR2 is FQNEAQ (reference sequence). V gave up 0 bases and J gave up 0 bases; unmatched junction bases: 7. The CDR3 is CASSLAGTGEYMNTEAFF. The DNA for the CDR3 is TGTGCCAGCAGCTTAGCGGGGACAGGGGAATATATGAACACTGAAGCTTTCTTT.

This clonotype was picked up many times. The chain is built from TRBV2 and TRBJ2-7; no clear D. Between the trimmed V and J ends, which lost 3 bases and 3 bases, there was a span of 9 bases. CDR1 is SNHLY, CDR2 FYNNEI, per germline. The CDR3 runs to 13 residues. The chain's CDR3 is CASSDRQYYEQYF. CDR3 coding DNA: TGTGCCAGCAGTGATCGGCAGTACTACGAGCAGTACTTC.

The chain joins TRBV18 to TRBJ2-3; the D gene is possibly TRBD2 (7 bases). V lost 10 bases and J lost 6, with 20 bases in between. Germline CDR1 is KGHSH and CDR2 is LQKENI. This CDR3 has 14 amino acids. CDR3 nucleotide sequence: TGTGCCATCAGAGTGGGGGGGCCGCCCGATACGCAGTATTTT. This encodes CAIRVGGPPDTQYF.

The chain is built from TRBV9 and TRBJ2-6; possible D gene TRBD2, 8 bases. V lost 5 bases and J lost 1, with 22 bases in between. Germline V CDR1 and CDR2: SGDLS, YYNGEE. The CDR3 length is 19 residues. The chain's CDR3 is CASSDPGGLGHSGANVLTF. The CDR3 DNA follows: TGTGCCAGCAGTGACCCAGGGGGACTAGGGCATTCTGGGGCCAACGTCCTGACTTTC.

This clonotype has ten or more counts. The genes are TRBV6-1 and TRBJ1-5, with 8 positions matching TRBD1. The germline CDR1 and CDR2 sequences are MNHNS and SASEGT. The CDR3 spans 17 residues. Unmatched junction bases numbered 11, after V lost 5 bases and J lost 2 bases. CDR3 nucleotide sequence: TGTGCCAGCAGTCCTCAGGACAGGGATGGACGCAATCAGCCCCAGCATTTT. Translation: CASSPQDRDGRNQPQHF.

This clonotype has at least ten counts. V gene TRBV7-8 combines with J gene TRBJ2-6; a possible D gene is TRBD2 (5 bases). V shed 3 bases and J shed 2 bases, with 8 bases lying between them. CDR1 is SGHVS and CDR2 is FQNEAQ in the germline V gene. The CDR3 is 15 residues long. CDR3: CASSLGSPGANVLTF. CDR3 in DNA: TGTGCCAGCAGCTTGGGGAGTCCTGGGGCCAACGTCCTGACTTTC.